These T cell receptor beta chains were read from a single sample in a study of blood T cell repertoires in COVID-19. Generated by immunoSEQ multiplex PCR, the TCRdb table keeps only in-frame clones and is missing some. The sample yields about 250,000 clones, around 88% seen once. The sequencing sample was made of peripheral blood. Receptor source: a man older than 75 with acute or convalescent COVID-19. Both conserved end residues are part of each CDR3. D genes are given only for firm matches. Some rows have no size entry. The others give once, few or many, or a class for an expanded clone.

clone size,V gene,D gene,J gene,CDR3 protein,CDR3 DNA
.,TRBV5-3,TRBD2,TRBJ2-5,CARSFGTEREALETQYF,TGTGCCAGAAGCTTTGGGACCGAGCGGGAGGCGTTGGAGACCCAGTACTTC
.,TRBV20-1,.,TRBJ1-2,CSAPRQDGYTF,TGCAGTGCCCCTCGGCAGGATGGCTACACCTTC
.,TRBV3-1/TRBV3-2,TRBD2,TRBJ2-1,CASSRYRTSGGAGNEQFF,TGTGCCAGCAGTCGTTACCGGACTAGCGGGGGGGCAGGGAATGAGCAGTTCTTC
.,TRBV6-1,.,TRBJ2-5,CASSETRGREGETQYF,TGTGCCAGCAGCGAAACGCGGGGCAGGGAAGGGGAGACCCAGTACTTC
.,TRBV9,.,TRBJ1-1,CASSLQVNTEAFF,TGTGCCAGCAGCCTTCAGGTGAACACTGAAGCTTTCTTT
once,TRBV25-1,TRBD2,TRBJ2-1,CASSVGEGEQFF,TGTGCCAGCAGTGTTGGGGAGGGTGAGCAGTTCTTC
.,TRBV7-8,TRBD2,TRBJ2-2,CASSYGGANTGELFF,TGTGCCAGCAGCTACGGGGGGGCGAACACCGGGGAGCTGTTTTTT
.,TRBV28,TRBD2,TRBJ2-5,CASSLGVAGSQETQYF,TGTGCCAGCAGTTTAGGAGTAGCGGGGTCCCAAGAGACCCAGTACTTC
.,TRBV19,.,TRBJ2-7,CASSIEANYYEQYF,TGTGCCAGTAGTATTGAGGCAAATTACTACGAGCAGTACTTC
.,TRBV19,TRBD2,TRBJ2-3,CASRLAGGTTDTQYF,TGTGCCAGCCGATTAGCGGGAGGAACCACAGATACGCAGTATTTT
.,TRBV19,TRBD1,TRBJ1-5,CASSIDRGVSNQPQHF,TGTGCCAGTAGTATCGACAGGGGGGTTAGCAATCAGCCCCAGCATTTT
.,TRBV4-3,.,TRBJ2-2,CASSPDSSNTGELFF,TGCGCCAGCAGTCCGGACAGTTCGAACACCGGGGAGCTGTTTTTT
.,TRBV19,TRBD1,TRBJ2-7,CASSKSPGQGRTRPYEQYF,TGTGCCAGTAGTAAATCACCGGGACAGGGAAGAACTAGGCCCTACGAGCAGTACTTC
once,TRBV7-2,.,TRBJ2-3,CASSVSTDTQYF,TGTGCCAGCAGCGTCTCCACAGATACGCAGTATTTT
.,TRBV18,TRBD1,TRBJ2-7,CASSPAGTGAYEQYF,TGTGCCAGCTCACCTGCCGGGACAGGGGCCTACGAGCAGTACTTC
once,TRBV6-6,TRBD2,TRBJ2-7,CASSYSSSGGVPEQYF,TGTGCCAGCAGTTACTCGTCTAGCGGGGGGGTTCCCGAGCAGTACTTC
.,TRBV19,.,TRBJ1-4,CASAGEPEKLFF,TGTGCCAGCGCGGGGGAACCTGAAAAACTGTTTTTT
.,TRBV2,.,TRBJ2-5,CASSQTRGETQYF,TGTGCCAGCAGTCAAACTAGAGGGGAGACCCAGTACTTC
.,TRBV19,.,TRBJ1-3,CASSPGGGRNTIYF,TGTGCCAGTAGCCCCGGCGGGGGCAGAAACACCATATATTTT
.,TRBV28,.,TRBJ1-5,CASSLTGSQPQHF,TGTGCCAGCAGTTTGACAGGTAGTCAGCCCCAGCATTTT
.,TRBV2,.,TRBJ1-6,CASKGVGSNSPLHF,TGTGCCAGCAAAGGGGTCGGTTCTAATTCACCCCTCCACTTT
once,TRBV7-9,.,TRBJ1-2,CASSLVTGSGYTF,TGTGCCAGCAGCCTAGTAACAGGGTCCGGCTACACCTTC
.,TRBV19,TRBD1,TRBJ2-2,CASRNRDRVTGELFF,TGTGCCAGTAGGAACCGGGACAGGGTTACCGGGGAGCTGTTTTTT
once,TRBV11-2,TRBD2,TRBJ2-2,CASSLRTSGRTGELFF,TGTGCCAGCAGCCTTCGGACTAGCGGGAGGACCGGGGAGCTGTTTTTT
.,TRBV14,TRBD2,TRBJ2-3,CASSPRISGRARDTQYF,TGTGCCAGCAGCCCCCGGATTAGCGGGAGGGCCAGGGATACGCAGTATTTT
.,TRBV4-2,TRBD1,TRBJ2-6,CASSPLMSGQGARGANVLTF,TGTGCCAGCAGCCCTCTCATGTCGGGACAGGGGGCGCGAGGGGCCAACGTCCTGACTTTC
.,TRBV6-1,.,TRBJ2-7,CASSESGLYEQYF,TGTGCCAGCAGTGAATCGGGTCTTTACGAGCAGTACTTC
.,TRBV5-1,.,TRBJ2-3,CASSLVATDTQYF,TGCGCCAGCAGCTTGGTAGCGACAGATACGCAGTATTTT
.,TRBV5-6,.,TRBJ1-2,CASSLRTSYGYTF,TGTGCCAGCAGCTTACGTACATCTTATGGCTACACCTTC
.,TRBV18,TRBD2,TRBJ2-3,CASSPPASGEERTQYF,TGTGCCAGCTCACCACCGGCTAGCGGGGAGGAACGAACGCAGTATTTT
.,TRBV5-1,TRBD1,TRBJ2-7,CASSLNLRTGEQYF,TGCGCCAGCAGCTTGAACCTAAGGACAGGCGAGCAGTACTTC
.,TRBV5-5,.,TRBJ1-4,CASSLGHATNEKLFF,TGTGCCAGCAGCTTGGGACATGCAACTAATGAAAAACTGTTTTTT
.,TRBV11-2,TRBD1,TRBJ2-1,CASSSGQGSYNEQFF,TGTGCCAGCAGCTCAGGACAGGGGTCCTACAATGAGCAGTTCTTC
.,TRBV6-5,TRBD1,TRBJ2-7,CASSPQGARGEQYF,TGTGCCAGCAGTCCACAGGGGGCGCGAGGCGAGCAGTACTTC
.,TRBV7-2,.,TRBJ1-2,CASSLATATTGGYTF,TGTGCCAGCAGCTTAGCTACGGCGACGACGGGGGGCTACACCTTC
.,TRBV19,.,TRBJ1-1,CASSIRAGGTEAFF,TGTGCCAGTAGTATTAGGGCAGGAGGCACTGAAGCTTTCTTT
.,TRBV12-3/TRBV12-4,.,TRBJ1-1,CASSQGDLVAFF,TGTGCCAGCAGCCAGGGCGATCTCGTGGCTTTCTTT
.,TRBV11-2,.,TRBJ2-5,CASSSSWGEETQYF,TGTGCCAGCAGCTCTTCGTGGGGAGAAGAGACCCAGTACTTC
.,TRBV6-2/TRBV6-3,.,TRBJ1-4,CASSYVGASEKLFF,TGTGCCAGCAGTTACGTGGGGGCATCTGAAAAACTGTTTTTT
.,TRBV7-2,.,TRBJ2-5,CASSLDVGQETQYF,TGTGCCAGCAGCTTAGATGTCGGCCAAGAGACCCAGTACTTC
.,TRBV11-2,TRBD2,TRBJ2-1,CASSLGLTTSGRNNEQFF,TGTGCCAGCAGCTTAGGACTGACGACTAGCGGGAGGAACAATGAGCAGTTCTTC
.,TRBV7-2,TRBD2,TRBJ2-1,CASREGLAIDEQFF,TGTGCCAGCAGAGAGGGACTAGCTATCGATGAGCAGTTCTTC
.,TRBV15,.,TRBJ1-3,CATSRDPPLLAF,TGTGCCACCAGCAGAGACCCCCCTCTCCTAGCTTTT
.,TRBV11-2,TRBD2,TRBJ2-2,CASRGLAGPRGTGELFF,TGTGCCAGCCGCGGCCTAGCGGGACCCCGTGGCACCGGGGAGCTGTTTTTT
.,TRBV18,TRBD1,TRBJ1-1,CASSPRTGFMNTEAFF,TGTGCCAGCTCACCGAGGACAGGGTTCATGAACACTGAAGCTTTCTTT